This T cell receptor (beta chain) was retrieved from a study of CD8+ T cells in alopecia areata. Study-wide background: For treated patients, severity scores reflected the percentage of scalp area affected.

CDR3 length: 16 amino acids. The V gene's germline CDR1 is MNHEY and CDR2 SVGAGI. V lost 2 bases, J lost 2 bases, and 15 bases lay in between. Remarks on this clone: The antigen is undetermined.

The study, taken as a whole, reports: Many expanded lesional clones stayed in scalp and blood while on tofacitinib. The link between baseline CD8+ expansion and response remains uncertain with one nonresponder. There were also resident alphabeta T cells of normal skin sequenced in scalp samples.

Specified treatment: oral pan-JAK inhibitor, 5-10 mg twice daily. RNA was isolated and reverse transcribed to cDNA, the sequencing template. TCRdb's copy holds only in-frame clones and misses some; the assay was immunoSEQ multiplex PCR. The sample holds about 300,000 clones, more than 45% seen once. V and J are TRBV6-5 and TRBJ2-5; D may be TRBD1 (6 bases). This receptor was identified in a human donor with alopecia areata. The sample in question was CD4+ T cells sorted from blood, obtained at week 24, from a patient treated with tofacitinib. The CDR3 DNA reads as TGTGCCAGCAGTTACCACTTTCGAGGGGGTCAAGAGACCCAGTACTTC. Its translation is CASSYHFRGGQETQYF.